The TCR beta chain described here comes from a study of blood T cell repertoires in COVID-19. About the research overall: The United States, Italy and Spain were the sources of the acute and convalescent COVID-19 samples. PBMCs, B-cell-depleted T cells, or T cells provided the cDNA or gDNA that made up the material.

Authors' data handling: Amplification from reference gene primers served as the basis for estimated nucleated cell counts. TCRdb's table, derived via immunoSEQ multiplex PCR, lists solely in-frame clones and lacks some. The DNA gave D and trimming, while V, J and clone size come from that table. The table records about 190,000 clones, around four fifths of them present only once. Trimming pared 5 bases from V and 5 bases from J, leaving 15 bases between. Germline loops: CDR1 SGHDN, CDR2 FVKESK. There are 14 residues in the CDR3. The rearrangement uses TRBV14 and TRBJ1-2, with D tentatively TRBD1 (5 bases). Sequenced: peripheral blood. The receptor was derived from a human donor in a cohort sampled during active COVID-19. The CDR3 is CASSFSQGPYGYTF. As DNA, the CDR3 is TGTGCCAGCAGCTTCTCGCAGGGTCCATATGGCTACACCTTC.